The 32 T cell receptor beta chains listed next were all sequenced from one sample in a study of resident and recirculating memory T cells in vitiligo. The repertoire was sequenced with immunoSEQ multiplex PCR; TCRdb's copy has only in-frame clones and lacks some. The sample includes approximately 69,000 clones, just over 90% of them seen just once. The sequencing sample was made of blood. The receptor set was obtained from a male donor with vitiligo.

V gene TRBV7-9 combines with J gene TRBJ2-3; D is possibly TRBD1 (6 bases). Trimming left V 9 bases short and J 5 bases short, with 21 bases between. CDR3 length: 15 residues. Germline values: CDR1 SEHNR, CDR2 FQNEAQ (reference sequence). The CDR3 is CASTPPGTREDTQYF. CDR3 nucleotides: TGTGCCAGTACTCCACCCGGGACAAGAGAAGATACGCAGTATTTT.

V usage is TRBV9 and J usage is TRBJ1-2; TRBD1 is a possible D gene (5 bases). The CDR3 totals 14 residues. V gave up 3 bases and J gave up 0 bases, with 9 bases separating them. The germline gives CDR1 SGDLS, CDR2 YYNGEE. The CDR3 DNA reads as TGTGCCAGCAGCGACCCAGGGACTAACTATGGCTACACCTTC. Translated, it gives CASSDPGTNYGYTF. Supplemented by reference TRBV9 and TRBJ1-2, the full variable domain reads DSGVTQTPKHLITATGQRVTLRCSPRSGDLSVYWYQQSLDQGLQFLIQYYNGEERAKGNILERFSAQQFPDLHSELNLSSLELGDSALYFCASSDPGTNYGYTFGSGTRLTVV.

The V and J genes are TRBV6-4 and TRBJ2-3; TRBD2 aligns across 11 bases. The V and J ends lost 0 bases and 2 bases, in that order; junction bases with no gene match: 7. Germline CDR1 and CDR2: MRHNA and SNTAGT. This CDR3 is built from 18 residues. CDR3 DNA sequence: TGTGCCAGCAGTGACTCCGAACTAGCGGGGGTAGACACAGATACGCAGTATTTT. Translated, it gives CASSDSELAGVDTDTQYF.

Concerning this clone itself: This sample also contains other DNA sequences that code for the same CDR3. The V gene is TRBV9, the J gene TRBJ1-1, with 8 bases that match TRBD1. The germline gives CDR1 SGDLS, CDR2 YYNGEE. V was clipped by 4 bases and J by 1 base; unmatched bases: 9. This CDR3 has 16 amino acids. In DNA, the CDR3 is TGTGCCAGCAGCCGGACAGGGAGTGCCGCGAACACTGAAGCTTTCTTT. As protein: CASSRTGSAANTEAFF.

V gene TRBV18 combines with J gene TRBJ2-4; a possible D gene is TRBD2 (7 bases). The CDR3 spans 13 residues. The germline V gene encodes CDR1 KGHSH and CDR2 LQKENI. Between the trimmed V and J ends, which lost 6 bases and 8 bases, there was a span of 14 bases. Here the CDR3 reads CASSPLGGDIQYF. The CDR3 region has the DNA TGTGCCAGCTCCCCATTAGGGGGGGACATTCAGTACTTC.

This chain links TRBV10-1 with TRBJ1-3; 10 bases are shared with TRBD1. CDR3 size: 16 residues. CDR1 is WNHNN, CDR2 SYGVQD, per germline (reference sequence). V shed 4 bases and J 0 bases; nucleotides not matched to a gene: 3. The CDR3 region is CASSVGQGISGNTIYF. In nucleotides, the CDR3 is TGCGCCAGCAGTGTGGGACAGGGGATCTCTGGAAACACCATATATTTT.

This rearrangement joins TRBV14 to TRBJ2-2; 7 bases map to TRBD1. V gave up 3 bases and J gave up 7 bases; unmatched junction bases: 8. CDR3 length: 15 amino acids. CDR1 is SGHDN, CDR2 FVKESK, per germline. The CDR3: CASSQATGRIGELFF. In nucleotides, the CDR3 is TGTGCCAGCAGCCAGGCGACAGGGAGAATCGGGGAGCTGTTTTTT. Full variable domain (outside the CDR3, taken from reference TRBV14 and TRBJ2-2): EAGVTQFPSHSVIEKGQTVTLRCDPISGHDNLYWYRRVMGKEIKFLLHFVKESKQDESGMPNNRFLAERTGGTYSTLKVQPAELEDSGVYFCASSQATGRIGELFFGEGSRLTVL.

The chain employs TRBV7-2 and TRBJ2-5, with TRBD1 matching over 7 bases. J lost 9 bases, V lost 5 bases, and 18 bases had no gene match. Germline values: CDR1 SGHTA, CDR2 FQGNSA. This CDR3 comprises 16 residues. The DNA for the CDR3 is TGTGCCAGCAGCCCCCCCGGACAGGAAGGTCAGGGGTCCCAGTACTTC. The encoded protein is CASSPPGQEGQGSQYF. Combining the CDR3 with reference TRBV7-2 and TRBJ2-5 gives the whole variable domain GAGVSQSPSNKVTEKGKDVELRCDPISGHTALYWYRQSLGQGLEFLIYFQGNSAPDKSGLPSDRFSAERTGGSVSTLTIQRTQQEDSAVYLCASSPPGQEGQGSQYFGPGTRLLVL.

CDR3 residues: CASSLQGSLYGYTF. CDR3 in DNA: TGTGCCAGCAGCTTACAGGGGTCCCTCTATGGCTACACCTTC. The V and J genes are TRBV11-2 and TRBJ1-2, with D perhaps TRBD1 (6 bases). The CDR3 length is 14 residues. Trimming removed 2 bases at V and 4 bases at J, with 11 bases between. Germline CDR1 and CDR2: SGHAT and FQNNGV.

The CDR3 reads CASSDIPDSEAFF. CDR3 bases: TGTGCCAGCAGTGACATACCCGACAGTGAAGCTTTCTTT. The chain is built from TRBV6-1 and TRBJ1-1, with D possibly matching TRBD1 (5 bases). The length of the CDR3 is 13 residues. V was cut by 3 bases and J by 7 bases, with 12 bases left in between. Germline CDR1 is MNHNS and CDR2 is SASEGT.

This chain uses TRBV9 with TRBJ1-1; 8 nucleotides align to TRBD1. Germline V lookup: CDR1 SGDLS, CDR2 YYNGEE. This CDR3 comprises 14 residues. Trimming took 2 bases from V and 11 from J; bases not matched to a gene: 11. CDR3 sequence: CASSVDAGGAGAFF. The CDR3, as DNA: TGTGCCAGCAGCGTGGACGCAGGGGGCGCTGGGGCTTTCTTT.

This chain connects TRBV19 to TRBJ1-1, with D hard to call. The germline V and J ends were trimmed by 4 bases and 5 bases, with 17 bases remaining between them. This CDR3 is 15 amino acids long. Germline V gene data show CDR1 as LNHDA and CDR2 as SQIVND (reference sequence). The CDR3 DNA follows: TGTGCCAGTAGTACCCTTGGACGGGGAGGGACTGAAGCTTTCTTT. Its protein product is CASSTLGRGGTEAFF.

This clone occurred a few times. This chain connects TRBV4-1 to TRBJ2-1; 8 bases fit TRBD1. The CDR3 is made up of 11 amino acids. V shed 4 bases, J shed 12 bases, and the junction held 2 bases outside the gene matches. Germline CDR1 MGHRA, CDR2 YSYEKL. CDR3 amino acids: CASSRDRGQFF. CDR3 sequence (DNA): TGCGCCAGCAGCCGAGACAGGGGGCAGTTCTTC.

J is TRBJ1-1 and V is TRBV9; D unclear. CDR3 size: 14 residues. Germline lookup yields CDR1 SGDLS and CDR2 YYNGEE. Trimming shortened V by 0 bases and J by 5 bases, and 11 bases separated the two germline ends. The CDR3 DNA sequence: TGTGCCAGCAGCGTAGCACCCTCGCGGACTGAAGCTTTCTTT. Translation: CASSVAPSRTEAFF.

The rearrangement links TRBV12-5 to TRBJ2-2, with TRBD2 matching over 11 bases. V gave up 1 base and J gave up 8 bases; unmatched junction bases: 18. Germline lookup yields CDR1 LGHNT and CDR2 FRNRAP. The CDR3 extends over 20 amino acids. The CDR3 loop is CASGLAGVLGTSGHSGELFF. CDR3 DNA: TGTGCTAGTGGTTTGGCCGGAGTATTGGGGACTAGCGGCCATTCGGGGGAGCTGTTTTTT.

This chain joins TRBV5-4 and TRBJ2-2, with D maybe TRBD2 (6 bases). The CDR3 totals 16 residues. V lost 1 base and J 2 bases, leaving 12 bases between the germline ends. CDR1 and CDR2 (germline): SGHNT, YYREEE (reference sequence). CDR3 loop: CASSLRGWPNTGELFF. CDR3 in DNA: TGTGCCAGCAGCTTGCGGGGGTGGCCTAACACCGGGGAGCTGTTTTTT.

The rearrangement uses TRBV4-3 and TRBJ2-7; 10 bases are a match to TRBD1. CDR3 length equals 19 residues. V trimming: 4 bases; J trimming: 4 bases; junction bases outside the gene matches: 19. The germline CDR1 and CDR2 sequences are LGHNA and YSLEER. In nucleotides, the CDR3 is TGCGCCAGCAGCCGCCTGCAGGACAGGGGGATTGGGGTCGGGTACGAGCAGTACTTC. Encoded protein: CASSRLQDRGIGVGYEQYF.

The sample holds one count of this clone. The rearrangement uses TRBV7-2 and TRBJ1-3, with TRBD1 matching over 9 bases. The CDR3 covers 17 residues. V shed 3 bases, J shed 4 bases, and the junction held 10 bases outside the gene matches. Germline CDR1 reads SGHTA; CDR2 reads FQGNSA. The CDR3 loop reads CASSLDPGTGNGNTIYF. The CDR3 bases are TGTGCCAGCAGCTTGGATCCCGGGACAGGGAACGGAAACACCATATATTTT.

The V call is TRBV5-6, the J call TRBJ2-5; D is uncertain. Germline CDR1 and CDR2: SGHDT and YYEEEE. Trimming shortened V by 5 bases and J by 4 bases, and 18 bases separated the two germline ends. The CDR3 has 15 residues. CDR3 coding DNA: TGTGCCAGCAGTTCGTCAGATCTTGCCGCAGAGACCCAGTACTTC. It is translated as CASSSSDLAAETQYF.

CDR3 DNA sequence: TGTGCCAGCAGGCAGGGTCATCAGCCCCAGCATTTT. Translation gives CASRQGHQPQHF. The chain joins TRBV28 to TRBJ1-5, with D maybe TRBD1 (5 bases). The CDR3 is 12 amino acids. Per the germline V gene, CDR1 is MDHEN and CDR2 is SYDVKM. V was pared by 6 bases and J by 5 bases, with 8 bases between.

This chain connects TRBV4-3 to TRBJ2-5, with D perhaps matching TRBD2 (6 bases). The CDR3 loop spans 16 amino acids. Between the trimmed V and J ends, which lost 0 bases and 3 bases, there was a span of 14 bases. Per the germline V gene, CDR1 is LGHNA and CDR2 is YSLEER. The CDR3 loop reads CASSQDRASAEETQYF. The CDR3 DNA is TGCGCCAGCAGCCAAGATCGGGCTAGCGCAGAAGAGACCCAGTACTTC.

This rearrangement joins TRBV10-2 to TRBJ1-1; D gene ambiguous. Trimming pared 4 bases from V and 4 bases from J, leaving 7 bases between. Germline lookup yields CDR1 WSHSY and CDR2 SAAADI. The CDR3 is 12 residues long. The DNA of the CDR3 is TGCGCCAGCAGTGTAATCGGCACTGAAGCTTTCTTT. Its translation is CASSVIGTEAFF.

The DNA for the CDR3 is TGCGCCAGCGGGACAGGGGGCGATGAGCAGTTCTTC. It translates to CASGTGGDEQFF. The V and J genes are TRBV10-2 and TRBJ2-1; TRBD1 aligns across 12 bases. The CDR3 is 12 residues long. Germline loops: CDR1 WSHSY, CDR2 SAAADI. J gave up 8 bases and V 8 bases, and 1 base lay outside the gene matches.

The chain is built from TRBV5-1 and TRBJ2-5, with 10 bases lining up with TRBD1. V lost 4 bases, J lost 7 bases, and 13 bases stayed unmatched. This CDR3 spans 16 amino acids. Germline V gene sequence: CDR1 SGHRS, CDR2 YFSETQ. CDR3 DNA sequence: TGCGCCAGCAGCAATACCGGGACAGGGGTGACAGGGACCCAGTACTTC. This encodes CASSNTGTGVTGTQYF.

The chain recombines TRBV6-4 with TRBJ1-1; D unresolved. Per germline, CDR1 MRHNA and CDR2 SNTAGT. CDR3 size: 13 residues. V was trimmed by 6 bases and J by 0 bases, leaving 8 bases between them. The CDR3 region is CASSSTLNTEAFF. The CDR3 DNA reads TGTGCCAGCAGCTCGACACTGAACACTGAAGCTTTCTTT.

J is TRBJ1-4 and V is TRBV27; D is uncertain. Trimming took off 5 bases at V and 0 bases at J, with 10 bases between the two ends. There are 15 residues in the CDR3. The germline V gene encodes CDR1 MNHEY and CDR2 SMNVEV (reference sequence). The DNA of the CDR3 is TGTGCCAGCAGTCGGAGACTAGCAACTAATGAAAAACTGTTTTTT. This codes for CASSRRLATNEKLFF.

This sequence joins TRBV28 and TRBJ2-2; 8 bases agree with TRBD1. CDR3 length equals 16 residues. Per germline, CDR1 MDHEN and CDR2 SYDVKM. Trimming took 6 bases from V and 1 from J; bases not matched to a gene: 7. The DNA for the CDR3 is TGTGCCAGCAGGCACGACAGGGGCCTGAACACCGGGGAGCTGTTTTTT. This codes for CASRHDRGLNTGELFF.

The chain recombines TRBV7-2 with TRBJ1-1; D uncertain. The germline gives CDR1 SGHTA, CDR2 FQGNSA. The CDR3 has 13 amino acids. Trimming took 5 bases from V and 0 from J, leaving 7 bases between them. For the CDR3, the DNA is TGTGCCAGCAGCCCTTACATGAACACTGAAGCTTTCTTT. The encoded protein is CASSPYMNTEAFF.

This clone was recorded a few times. The rearrangement links TRBV6-4 to TRBJ1-6; 7 bases align to TRBD1. The V gene end was trimmed by 8 bases and the J gene end by 7 bases; junction bases not matched to a gene: 5. The germline gives CDR1 MRHNA, CDR2 SNTAGT. The CDR3 is 13 amino acids. In nucleotides, the CDR3 is TGTGCCAGCGGAGACAGGGAGAATTCACCCCTCCACTTT. It yields the protein CASGDRENSPLHF.

The chain links TRBV4-3 to TRBJ1-6; D uncertain. The CDR3 is made up of 13 amino acids. Between the trimmed V and J ends, which lost 1 base and 11 bases, there was a span of 9 bases. Germline CDR1 reads LGHNA; CDR2 reads YSLEER. CDR3 loop: CASSQGSGAPLHF. In DNA, the CDR3 is TGCGCCAGCAGCCAAGGAAGCGGAGCACCCCTCCACTTT.

This chain connects TRBV5-4 to TRBJ1-1; the D gene is possibly TRBD1 (6 bases). The CDR3 length is 15 residues. The germline CDR1 and CDR2 sequences are SGHNT and YYREEE (reference sequence). Between the trimmed V and J ends, which lost 4 bases and 0 bases, there was a span of 13 bases. CDR3 DNA sequence: TGTGCCAGCAGCCCAGAGGACAGCATGAACACTGAAGCTTTCTTT. Translation: CASSPEDSMNTEAFF.

The V and J genes are TRBV28 and TRBJ2-3, with 9 bases that match TRBD2. From germline, CDR1 is MDHEN and CDR2 SYDVKM. The CDR3 runs to 16 residues. V dropped 7 bases and J dropped 4; count of bases not matched to a gene: 12. CDR3: CASTPRGGAFADTQYF. The CDR3 coding sequence is TGTGCCAGCACCCCTCGCGGGGGGGCCTTCGCAGATACGCAGTATTTT.